The rows below give T cell receptor beta chains drawn from one sample of a study of beta chain features in type 1 diabetes. The repertoire was sequenced with immunoSEQ multiplex PCR; TCRdb's copy has only in-frame clones and lacks some. The sample includes 350,000 to 450,000 clones, roughly 12% of them seen just once. The sequenced material came from naive CD4+ T cells from blood. These receptors were collected from a woman between 18 and 29 years old with type 1 diabetes. Each CDR3 is given with its conserved first and last residue.

CDR3aa: CASSEPRDYNEQFF
v_gene: TRBV25-1

CDR3aa: CATSLTGELFF
v_gene: TRBV4-2

CDR3aa: CSAGTKYTDTQYF
v_gene: TRBV29-1

CDR3aa: CSVPRGVSTTYNEQFF
v_gene: TRBV29-1

CDR3aa: CSVVGRLSYQETQYF
v_gene: TRBV29-1

CDR3aa: CASSPDRRAEAFF
v_gene: TRBV5-6

CDR3aa: CSARGVPTQYF
v_gene: TRBV20-1

CDR3aa: CASSPRGLTQFF
v_gene: TRBV19

CDR3aa: CASSNGDRGYLNTEAFF
v_gene: TRBV19

CDR3aa: CASRRDEKLFF
v_gene: TRBV6-5

CDR3aa: CAWGGSGISTDTQYF
v_gene: TRBV30

CDR3aa: CASSPPSGTYEQYF
v_gene: TRBV18

CDR3aa: CASSFRGAYNSPLHF
v_gene: TRBV7-9

CDR3aa: CASSLVGQNTYGYTF
v_gene: TRBV5-4

CDR3aa: CASTWGRLYGYTF
v_gene: TRBV28

CDR3aa: CASSRPPGQVDGYTF
v_gene: TRBV7-2

CDR3aa: CASSWALLYHEQYF
v_gene: TRBV5-1

CDR3aa: CASSPLRGEQETQYF
v_gene: TRBV18

CDR3aa: CASRRGSYNSPLHF
v_gene: TRBV6-5

CDR3aa: CASSLAGRGVRANVLTF
v_gene: TRBV7-9

CDR3aa: CASSQELRGADRDF
v_gene: TRBV7-6

CDR3aa: CASSPRGGDEDTQYF
v_gene: TRBV7-2

CDR3aa: CASSLKTSGGSLSTDTQYF
v_gene: TRBV5-1

CDR3aa: CASALAEDYEQYF
v_gene: TRBV2

CDR3aa: CASTPSIGAGNSPLHF
v_gene: TRBV4-3

CDR3aa: CASSLEAGGPYEQYF
v_gene: TRBV5-1

CDR3aa: CASKASGPDTQYF
v_gene: TRBV10-2

CDR3aa: CASSLQGVNTEAFF
v_gene: TRBV7-9

CDR3aa: CSVEVGGRASGAFF
v_gene: TRBV29-1

CDR3aa: CASSFSLQGRNQPQHF
v_gene: TRBV28

CDR3aa: CASSLARLAGELFF
v_gene: TRBV11-2

CDR3aa: CSALAGYEQYF
v_gene: TRBV29-1

CDR3aa: CASSAGTGRGSYEQYF
v_gene: TRBV9

CDR3aa: CASSPPRGRGEQYF
v_gene: TRBV18

CDR3aa: CAIDRAGEKLFF
v_gene: TRBV10-3

CDR3aa: CASSVGTSGFTDTQYF
v_gene: TRBV9

CDR3aa: CASSPASTGGLLEGGYTF
v_gene: TRBV18

CDR3aa: CASSYRGSGANVLTF
v_gene: TRBV6-6

CDR3aa: CASSPNPGQAPSSGELFF
v_gene: TRBV5-1

CDR3aa: CASSLSRANYGYTF
v_gene: TRBV7-2

CDR3aa: CASFSGPYEQYF
v_gene: TRBV28

CDR3aa: CASSLAPQGGDTQYF
v_gene: TRBV7-9

CDR3aa: CASSPSYNEQFF
v_gene: TRBV7-9

CDR3aa: CASTFQAGGSYEQYF
v_gene: TRBV7-8

CDR3aa: CASSSTGNGYTF
v_gene: TRBV5-4

CDR3aa: CASREGLQTYEQYF
v_gene: TRBV28

CDR3aa: CASRQGGETQYF
v_gene: TRBV2

CDR3aa: CASSQSLTGSEAFF
v_gene: TRBV4-3

CDR3aa: CSGRPSGRTTDTQYF
v_gene: TRBV29-1